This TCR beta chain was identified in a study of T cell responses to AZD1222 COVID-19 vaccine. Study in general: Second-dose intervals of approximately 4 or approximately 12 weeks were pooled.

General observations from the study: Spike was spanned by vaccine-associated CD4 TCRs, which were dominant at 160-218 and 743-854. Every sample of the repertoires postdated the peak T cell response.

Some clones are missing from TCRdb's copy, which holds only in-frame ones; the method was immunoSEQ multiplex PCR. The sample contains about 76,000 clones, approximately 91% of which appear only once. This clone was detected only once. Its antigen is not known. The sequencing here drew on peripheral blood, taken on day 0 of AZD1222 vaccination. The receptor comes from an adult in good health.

CDR3 in amino acids: CASSSAGWAEDTEAFF. CDR3 nucleotide sequence: TGTGCCAGTAGTTCAGCCGGCTGGGCCGAAGACACTGAAGCTTTCTTT. The chain recombines TRBV19 with TRBJ1-1, with unresolved D. V was trimmed by 5 bases and J by 3 bases, leaving 19 bases between them. The V gene's germline CDR1 is LNHDA and CDR2 SQIVND (reference sequence). The length of the CDR3 is 16 residues.